These 28 T cell receptor beta chains were sequenced from one sample in a study of shared clonotypes between healthy human individuals. Using immunoSEQ multiplex PCR, the repertoire was profiled, and TCRdb retains in-frame clones only, with some absent. The repertoire holds about 2 million clones, less than 95% seen once, with around 1.1% in the top ten. Naive CD8 cells were CD45RO-negative, positively selected for CCR7, excluding terminally differentiated effector memory CD45RA+ cells. What was sequenced was naive CD8+ T cells sorted from blood. The receptor set was obtained from a young man in good health.

The CDR3 protein is CASSQLTGFHSGANVLTF. DNA of the CDR3: TGCGCCAGCAGCCAATTGACAGGGTTTCACTCTGGGGCCAACGTCCTGACTTTC. The chain couples TRBV4-3 to TRBJ2-6; 7 bases fit TRBD1. Trimming took 2 bases from V and 0 from J; bases not matched to a gene: 7. Germline V CDR1 and CDR2: LGHNA, YSLEER. This CDR3 has 18 amino acids.

The genes are TRBV6-6 and TRBJ1-2, with D unresolved. This CDR3 has 12 residues. Germline V lookup: CDR1 MNHNY, CDR2 SVGAGI (reference sequence). V was trimmed by 5 bases and J by 7 bases, leaving 11 bases between them. The CDR3 bases are TGTGCCAGCAGTGACGGTTTGGGTGGCTACACCTTC. Residues: CASSDGLGGYTF.

The chain recombines TRBV1 with TRBJ1-2. TRBV1 is a known pseudogene. The CDR3 runs 16 residues. CDR3: CTSSPPRRASNYGYTF. The CDR3 DNA sequence: TGCACCAGCAGCCCGCCAAGGCGGGCCTCTAACTATGGCTACACCTTC.

V is TRBV9 and J is TRBJ2-1; 9 bases match TRBD1. Losses at the gene ends were 4 bases for V and 3 bases for J; bases not matched to a gene: 8. CDR1 is SGDLS, CDR2 YYNGEE, per germline. The CDR3 is 16 amino acids. CDR3 nucleotide sequence: TGTGCCAGCAGCTCTTACGACAGGGGGGTCTACAATGAGCAGTTCTTC. It encodes CASSSYDRGVYNEQFF.

The CDR3 coding sequence is TGTGCCAGCAGCCCAACCCCCGACACCGGGGAGCTGTTTTTT. Amino acids: CASSPTPDTGELFF. The chain uses TRBV7-9 and TRBJ2-2, with D uncertain. V lost 5 bases to trimming and J lost 3 bases, with 10 bases between them. The CDR3 totals 14 residues. Germline lookup yields CDR1 SEHNR and CDR2 FQNEAQ (reference sequence).

The chain employs TRBV27 and TRBJ2-3, with TRBD1 matching over 12 bases. The V and J ends lost 5 bases and 11 bases, in that order; junction bases with no gene match: 17. Germline CDR1 reads MNHEY; CDR2 reads SMNVEV (reference sequence). The length of the CDR3 is 17 residues. CDR3 in amino acids: CASSPTVPGQGALVQYF. Here the CDR3 DNA reads TGTGCCAGCAGTCCCACGGTACCGGGACAGGGGGCTCTCGTGCAGTATTTT.

The rearrangement links TRBV4-3 to TRBJ2-7, with 7 nucleotides matching TRBD1. Looked up from germline, CDR1 is LGHNA and CDR2 is YSLEER. This CDR3 has 17 residues. Trimming at V came to 0 bases and at J to 1 base, leaving 9 bases not matched to a gene. CDR3 region: CASSQDRPGTESYEQYF. The CDR3 nucleotides read TGCGCCAGCAGCCAAGATCGCCCCGGGACAGAATCCTACGAGCAGTACTTC.

This chain uses TRBV25-1 with TRBJ2-1; the D gene is possibly TRBD2 (6 bases). Germline CDR1 and CDR2: MGHDK and SYGVNS. Trimming cost V 4 bases and J 6 bases, with 19 bases left between them. The CDR3 is 16 amino acids. As DNA, the CDR3 is TGTGCCAGCAGTGGATCCGGGACTCCGAACCTCAATGAGCAGTTCTTC. Its translation: CASSGSGTPNLNEQFF.

The chain joins TRBV28 to TRBJ2-2, with no clear D. The V end lost 3 bases, the J end lost 4 bases, and 24 bases lay between the germline ends. Germline values: CDR1 MDHEN, CDR2 SYDVKM. The CDR3 spans 19 residues. CDR3 amino acids: CASSFSGVVSPGLTGELFF. The CDR3 DNA reads as TGTGCCAGCAGTTTCAGTGGAGTCGTGTCGCCTGGGCTCACCGGGGAGCTGTTTTTT. The variable domain in full, with the rest retrieved from reference TRBV28 and TRBJ2-2, is DVKVTQSSRYLVKRTGEKVFLECVQDMDHENMFWYRQDPGLGLRLIYFSYDVKMKEKGDIPEGYSVSREKKERFSLILESASTNQTSMYLCASSFSGVVSPGLTGELFFGEGSRLTVL.

The rearrangement joins TRBV19 to TRBJ1-4, with 8 bases matching TRBD1. The CDR3 is made up of 15 amino acids. Germline CDR1 and CDR2: LNHDA and SQIVND (reference sequence). Trimming at V came to 4 bases and at J to 7 bases, leaving 8 bases not matched to a gene. The CDR3: CASSTWTGSREKLFF. The CDR3 DNA sequence: TGTGCCAGTAGTACCTGGACAGGGTCGCGTGAAAAACTGTTTTTT.

This clone was detected once. The chain joins TRBV19 to TRBJ2-2; TRBD2 matches 12 bases. Germline-derived CDR1 and CDR2 are LNHDA and SQIVND (reference sequence). The V and J ends lost 1 base and 7 bases, in that order; junction bases with no gene match: 13. The CDR3 runs to 19 residues. Here the CDR3 reads CASSIGTSGEAPWNGELFF. Here the CDR3 DNA reads TGTGCCAGTAGTATAGGGACTAGCGGGGAGGCCCCGTGGAACGGGGAGCTGTTTTTT.

This chain connects TRBV2 to TRBJ2-7, with 10 nucleotides matching TRBD1. Trimming took 6 bases from V and 3 from J; bases not matched to a gene: 11. CDR1 and CDR2 (germline): SNHLY, FYNNEI. The length of the CDR3 is 16 residues. The DNA for the CDR3 is TGTGCCAGCAGGGGGAGCCGGGACAGGGGAGACTACGAGCAGTACTTC. Protein sequence: CASRGSRDRGDYEQYF.

The J gene is TRBJ2-3, the V gene TRBV5-4; 12 bases are shared with TRBD2. Germline trimming cut 4 bases from V and 3 bases from J; bases unmatched to any gene: 6. Germline V gives CDR1 SGHNT, CDR2 YYREEE (reference sequence). The CDR3 is made up of 16 amino acids. The CDR3 DNA is TGTGCCAGCAGCCACCGGACTAGCGGGGTTACAGATACGCAGTATTTT. Encoded protein: CASSHRTSGVTDTQYF.

This clone appeared once. J is TRBJ1-2 and V is TRBV9; D might be TRBD1 (6 bases). Trimming left V 0 bases short and J 4 bases short, with 16 bases between. The germline CDR1 and CDR2 sequences are SGDLS and YYNGEE. CDR3 length equals 16 residues. The CDR3 region is CASSVGVTGLGYGYTF. The CDR3 DNA reads as TGTGCCAGCAGCGTAGGGGTTACAGGGCTTGGCTATGGCTACACCTTC.

This clone was found once. The chain links TRBV19 to TRBJ1-2, with a possible D match to TRBD1 (5 bases). Looked up from germline, CDR1 is LNHDA and CDR2 is SQIVND (reference sequence). This CDR3 contains 15 residues. Trimming removed 4 bases at V and 0 bases at J, with 12 bases between. The CDR3, as DNA: TGTGCCAGTAGTACACAGGAAACCTCTAACTATGGCTACACCTTC. Its translation is CASSTQETSNYGYTF.

This chain links TRBV6-4 with TRBJ2-1; 7 nucleotides match TRBD2. The germline CDR1 and CDR2 sequences are MRHNA and SNTAGT. The J segment lost 6 bases and the V segment lost 6 bases, leaving 5 bases of the junction unmatched. The length of the CDR3 is 13 residues. The CDR3 protein is CASSASGLNEQFF. In DNA, the CDR3 is TGTGCCAGCAGCGCTAGCGGCCTCAATGAGCAGTTCTTC.

V gene TRBV2 combines with J gene TRBJ1-4, with D maybe TRBD1 (6 bases). The CDR3 has 14 amino acids. V was clipped by 6 bases and J by 1 base, with 9 bases between them. CDR1 is SNHLY and CDR2 is FYNNEI in the germline V gene. CDR3 region: CASSQDRTNEKLFF. In DNA form, the CDR3 reads TGTGCCAGCAGCCAGGACAGAACTAATGAAAAACTGTTTTTT.

This clone was found once. The sample holds other DNA sequences that translate to the same CDR3. The chain links TRBV4-1 to TRBJ1-5; D not resolved. The germline gives CDR1 MGHRA, CDR2 YSYEKL. The V end was cut by 1 base, the J end by 2 bases, with 3 bases between. This CDR3 is 13 amino acids long. CDR3 sequence: CASSQAGNQPQHF. The DNA of the CDR3 is TGCGCCAGCAGCCAAGCAGGCAATCAGCCCCAGCATTTT.

About this clone: In the same sample, other DNA sequences code for this CDR3. The chain couples TRBV28 to TRBJ2-2, with D tentatively TRBD1 (6 bases). CDR3 length: 14 residues. Germline V gene sequence: CDR1 MDHEN, CDR2 SYDVKM. V was shortened by 2 bases and J by 4 bases, with 8 bases between the two germline ends. The CDR3 sequence is CASSLTGFTGELFF. Written as DNA, the CDR3 is TGTGCCAGCAGTTTAACAGGGTTCACCGGGGAGCTGTTTTTT.

This clone was detected once. The chain links TRBV2 to TRBJ1-5, with 7 bases aligning to TRBD1. The CDR3 is made up of 14 amino acids. V trimming: 9 bases; J trimming: 8 bases; junction bases outside the gene matches: 13. From germline, CDR1 is SNHLY and CDR2 FYNNEI. CDR3 in amino acids: CASFSGQVREPQHF. CDR3 in DNA: TGTGCCAGTTTCTCCGGACAGGTTCGAGAGCCCCAGCATTTT.

This rearrangement joins TRBV9 to TRBJ2-7, with 7 bases aligning to TRBD1. Germline CDR1 reads SGDLS; CDR2 reads YYNGEE. This CDR3 spans 13 amino acids. Unmatched junction bases numbered 7, after V lost 3 bases and J lost 7 bases. The CDR3 coding sequence is TGTGCCAGCAGCGATACCACAGGGGAAGAGCAGTACTTC. It encodes CASSDTTGEEQYF.

The V and J genes are TRBV30 and TRBJ1-1; D unclear. Germline V gene lookup returns CDR1 GTSNPN and CDR2 SVGIG (reference sequence). The V gene lost 0 bases and the J gene lost 3 bases, with 14 bases spanning the gap. The length of the CDR3 is 15 residues. The CDR3 loop reads CAWSVLRESHTEAFF. The CDR3 DNA reads TGTGCCTGGAGTGTATTAAGGGAAAGCCACACTGAAGCTTTCTTT.

The genes are TRBV6-5 and TRBJ2-7; D is undetermined. The CDR3 extends over 15 amino acids. The germline V and J ends were trimmed by 0 bases and 0 bases, with 9 bases remaining between them. Germline lookup yields CDR1 MNHEY and CDR2 SVGAGI. As DNA, the CDR3 is TGTGCCAGCAGTTACTCGGCAGAGCTCTCCTACGAGCAGTACTTC. This translates into CASSYSAELSYEQYF.

This chain joins TRBV5-4 and TRBJ2-7, with D possibly being TRBD2 (7 bases). The CDR3 loop spans 15 amino acids. Germline CDR1 is SGHNT and CDR2 is YYREEE (reference sequence). V dropped 2 bases and J dropped 0 bases, with 12 bases sitting between them. The CDR3 here is CASSFFGGASYEQYF. The CDR3 nucleotides read TGTGCCAGCAGCTTCTTTGGGGGGGCCTCCTACGAGCAGTACTTC.

This clone occurred once. The rearrangement links TRBV5-4 to TRBJ2-1, with TRBD1 as a possible D gene (6 bases). This CDR3 has 12 amino acids. The V gene's germline CDR1 is SGHNT and CDR2 YYREEE (reference sequence). The V gene lost 4 bases and the J gene lost 8 bases, with 10 bases spanning the gap. For the CDR3, the DNA is TGTGCCAGCAGCGGGGGCGAGGATGAGCAGTTCTTC. This encodes CASSGGEDEQFF. Full variable domain (rest looked up from reference TRBV5-4 and TRBJ2-1): ETGVTQSPTHLIKTRGQQVTLRCSSQSGHNTVSWYQQALGQGPQFIFQYYREEENGRGNFPPRFSGLQFPNYSSELNVNALELDDSALYLCASSGGEDEQFFGPGTRLTVL.

V usage is TRBV7-6 and J usage is TRBJ1-4; perhaps TRBD1 as D (5 bases). The germline CDR1 and CDR2 sequences are SGHVS and FNYEAQ. The V and J ends lost 6 bases and 8 bases respectively, with 13 bases between them. CDR3 length equals 13 residues. CDR3 sequence (DNA): TGTGCCAGCAGGCGCAGGGACTGGGAAAAACTGTTTTTT. It encodes CASRRRDWEKLFF.

Here the CDR3 DNA reads TGTGCCAGCAGCTCACTGGCGGGGAGGGAGCAGTTCTTC. Protein product: CASSSLAGREQFF. V and J are TRBV28 and TRBJ2-1; tentative D call: TRBD2 (6 bases). Germline CDR1 reads MDHEN; CDR2 reads SYDVKM. CDR3 size: 13 residues. V was clipped by 6 bases and J by 10 bases, with 16 bases between them.

V usage is TRBV5-8 and J usage is TRBJ1-4, with a weak D call TRBD1 (5 bases). The germline V gene encodes CDR1 SGHTS and CDR2 YDEGEE. This CDR3 has 15 amino acids. Trimming cost V 2 bases and J 5 bases, with 13 bases left between them. This CDR3 reads CASSLGDGPNEKLFF. For the CDR3, the DNA is TGTGCCAGCAGCTTAGGGGACGGACCAAATGAAAAACTGTTTTTT.